This TCR beta chain was observed in a study of blood T cell repertoires in COVID-19. This clone was found a few times. The study assigned cohorts using participant-reported clinical history. Using immunoSEQ multiplex PCR, the repertoire was profiled, and TCRdb retains in-frame clones only, with some absent. This sample yields 500,000 or so clones, of which about 85% are seen a single time; roughly 0.7% belongs to the top ten. Germline-derived CDR1 and CDR2 are GTSNPN and SVGIG (reference sequence). This CDR3 has 15 residues. The V and J ends lost 1 base and 6 bases respectively, with 18 bases between them.

This clonotype was obtained from a woman aged 18-29 years who had recovered from COVID-19. Sequencing used PBMCs or T cells enriched from blood (not recorded which). The V and J genes are TRBV30 and TRBJ1-2; no clear D gene. CDR3 loop: CAWSAVVRSSNGYTF. DNA of the CDR3: TGTGCCTGGAGTGCAGTCGTGCGGTCGTCTAATGGCTACACCTTC.